The 18 T cell receptor beta chains given below trace back to one sample, sequenced in a study of cytomegalovirus exposure and HLA in healthy donors. PCR was performed using 60 Vbeta and 13 Jbeta primers. Generated by immunoSEQ multiplex PCR, the TCRdb table keeps only in-frame clones and is missing some. This table has 90,000 to 130,000 clones, approximately 58% appearing once. Sequenced: PBMCs. The receptors were gathered from a woman in her twenties or thirties in good health and CMV-seronegative.

The CDR3 nucleotides are TGTGCCTGGAGACTCCCGGGACTGGGACCCACAGATACGCAGTATTTT. This sequence encodes CAWRLPGLGPTDTQYF. The chain uses TRBV30 and TRBJ2-3, with D perhaps TRBD2 (6 bases). The CDR3 contains 16 residues. Germline V gene data show CDR1 as GTSNPN and CDR2 as SVGIG (reference sequence). V lost 3 bases to trimming and J lost 2 bases, with 18 bases between them.

The CDR3 here is CASRGSSGPLNTGELFF. For the CDR3, the DNA is TGTGCCAGCCGGGGCTCTAGCGGACCTTTGAACACCGGGGAGCTGTTTTTT. The genes are TRBV27 and TRBJ2-2; 7 positions match TRBD2. Trimming removed 8 bases from V and 1 base from J; junction bases left unmatched: 13. Germline CDR1 reads MNHEY; CDR2 reads SMNVEV (reference sequence). The CDR3 is made up of 17 amino acids.

Written as DNA, the CDR3 is TGTGCCAGCGGACAGGGGCTGTTCCAAAGCAATCAGCCCCAGCATTTT. Amino acid sequence: CASGQGLFQSNQPQHF. The V call is TRBV19, the J call TRBJ1-5; 9 bases are shared with TRBD1. CDR1 is LNHDA and CDR2 is SQIVND in the germline V gene (reference sequence). The CDR3 spans 16 residues. The V and J ends lost 9 bases and 1 base, in that order; junction bases with no gene match: 10.

This clone appeared a few times. The chain carries TRBV2 and TRBJ1-5; tentatively, D is TRBD1 (6 bases). This CDR3 region has 15 residues. Germline V gives CDR1 SNHLY, CDR2 FYNNEI. V lost 3 bases, J lost 2 bases, and 11 bases lay in between. The CDR3 loop reads CASSEQGSGNQPQHF. CDR3 DNA: TGTGCCAGCAGTGAGCAGGGGTCGGGCAATCAGCCCCAGCATTTT.

The rearrangement uses TRBV7-6 and TRBJ2-1; 12 nucleotides line up with TRBD2. CDR1 and CDR2 (germline): SGHVS, FNYEAQ. V lost 2 bases, J lost 2 bases, and 4 bases stayed unmatched. The length of the CDR3 is 17 residues. The CDR3 here is CASSLSASGRAYNEQFF. As DNA, the CDR3 is TGTGCCAGCAGCTTATCCGCTAGCGGGAGGGCCTACAATGAGCAGTTCTTC.

This clone was counted a single time. V is TRBV29-1 and J is TRBJ2-5; 10 bases are shared with TRBD2. The J call is doubtful: the DNA matches TRBJ2-7 better. This CDR3 comprises 16 residues. Germline CDR1 reads SQVTM; CDR2 reads ANQGSEA. Written as DNA, the CDR3 is TGCAGCGTTGAAGTCGGATTAGCGGGAGGTTCCTACGAGCAGTACTTC. Translated: CSVEVGLAGGSYEQYF.

This chain joins TRBV11-2 and TRBJ1-2; D might be TRBD1 (6 bases). The CDR3 extends over 16 amino acids. Germline lookup yields CDR1 SGHAT and CDR2 FQNNGV. V was trimmed by 0 bases and J by 2 bases, leaving 13 bases between them. CDR3 bases: TGTGCCAGCAGCTTAGAAAGCAGGGGCTGGAACTATGGCTACACCTTC. As protein: CASSLESRGWNYGYTF.

This clone has a handful of counts. The genes are TRBV2 and TRBJ2-3; D gene uncertain. The germline CDR1 and CDR2 sequences are SNHLY and FYNNEI. Trimming cost V 3 bases and J 0 bases, with 7 bases left between them. The CDR3 is made up of 14 amino acids. CDR3 DNA sequence: TGTGCCAGCAGTGAGTTCCTTAGCACAGATACGCAGTATTTT. The encoded protein is CASSEFLSTDTQYF.

The chain is built from TRBV7-6 and TRBJ2-7; 10 nucleotides line up with TRBD2. CDR3 length equals 17 residues. V was clipped by 3 bases and J by 4 bases; unmatched bases: 12. The germline CDR1 and CDR2 sequences are SGHVS and FNYEAQ. The CDR3 sequence: CASSLEKAGGPRYEQYF. In nucleotides, the CDR3 is TGTGCCAGCAGCTTGGAAAAAGCGGGAGGGCCCAGATACGAGCAGTACTTC.

The J gene is TRBJ2-7, the V gene TRBV6-6; 7 bases map to TRBD1. The CDR3 runs 14 residues. V lost 2 bases and J lost 5; bases outside the gene matches: 6. The germline V gene encodes CDR1 MNHNY and CDR2 SVGAGI (reference sequence). CDR3 sequence reads: CASSYGTGVDEQYF. The CDR3 coding sequence is TGTGCCAGCAGTTACGGTACAGGGGTGGACGAGCAGTACTTC.

This clone came up once. The chain joins TRBV2 to TRBJ2-1, with TRBD1 as a possible D gene (6 bases). The CDR3 has 14 amino acids. Germline lookup yields CDR1 SNHLY and CDR2 FYNNEI. Trimming cost V 6 bases and J 1 base, with 10 bases left between them. CDR3 in amino acids: CASRNRASYNEQFF. CDR3 DNA: TGTGCCAGCAGGAACAGGGCATCCTACAATGAGCAGTTCTTC.

The rearrangement links TRBV29-1 to TRBJ2-3, with no clear D. The CDR3 extends over 13 amino acids. In germline, CDR1 is SQVTM, CDR2 ANQGSEA. V was trimmed by 5 bases and J by 2 bases, leaving 11 bases between them. The CDR3, as DNA: TGCAGCGTTAAAAGCGCCGACACAGATACGCAGTATTTT. Residues: CSVKSADTDTQYF.

The chain uses TRBV27 and TRBJ2-1; 11 positions agree with TRBD2. Germline V gives CDR1 MNHEY, CDR2 SMNVEV (reference sequence). After removal of 6 bases from V and 5 bases from J, the junction contained 6 bases not matched to a gene. The CDR3 consists of 15 residues. This CDR3 is CASSKLLAGDNEQFF. DNA of the CDR3: TGTGCCAGCAGCAAACTACTAGCGGGGGACAATGAGCAGTTCTTC.

This chain connects TRBV7-2 to TRBJ2-4, with D perhaps matching TRBD1 (6 bases). Per germline, CDR1 SGHTA and CDR2 FQGNSA. The CDR3 contains 13 residues. The V and J ends lost 3 bases and 8 bases respectively, with 11 bases between them. DNA of the CDR3: TGTGCCAGCAGCTTGAACAGGGTCCACATTCAGTACTTC. Protein: CASSLNRVHIQYF.

V gene TRBV11-2 combines with J gene TRBJ2-1; weak D call: TRBD2 (6 bases). From germline, CDR1 is SGHAT and CDR2 FQNNGV. This CDR3 comprises 15 residues. Trimming cost V 2 bases and J 2 bases, with 10 bases left between them. DNA of the CDR3: TGTGCCAGCAGCTTAAGGCGGGACCCCTACAATGAGCAGTTCTTC. This sequence encodes CASSLRRDPYNEQFF.

The CDR3 DNA is TGTGCCAGCAGCTTAAAACTAGCGGGAGGAGGGAATGAGCAGTTCTTC. Translated: CASSLKLAGGGNEQFF. The chain couples TRBV7-3 to TRBJ2-1; TRBD2 matches at 12 bases. Germline trimming cut 1 base from V and 7 bases from J; bases unmatched to any gene: 5. Germline values: CDR1 SGHTA, CDR2 FQGTGA. This CDR3 region has 16 residues.

This clone was recorded a few times. J is TRBJ1-2 and V is TRBV30, with D maybe TRBD1 (5 bases). CDR3 size: 13 residues. CDR1 and CDR2 from the germline V gene are GTSNPN and SVGIG (reference sequence). With 7 bases removed from V and 3 bases from J, the gap between germline ends came to 15 bases. The CDR3 sequence is CALLYQGHYGYTF. Written as DNA, the CDR3 is TGTGCCTTACTATACCAGGGTCACTATGGCTACACCTTC.

The rearrangement links TRBV2 to TRBJ1-1, with a tentative D call TRBD1 (5 bases). There are 15 residues in the CDR3. CDR1 is SNHLY, CDR2 FYNNEI, per germline. V lost 4 bases and J lost 5, with 17 bases in between. The CDR3 region has the DNA TGTGCCAGCAGTGCATTGGGGGGAATGGGGACTGAAGCTTTCTTT. It specifies CASSALGGMGTEAFF.